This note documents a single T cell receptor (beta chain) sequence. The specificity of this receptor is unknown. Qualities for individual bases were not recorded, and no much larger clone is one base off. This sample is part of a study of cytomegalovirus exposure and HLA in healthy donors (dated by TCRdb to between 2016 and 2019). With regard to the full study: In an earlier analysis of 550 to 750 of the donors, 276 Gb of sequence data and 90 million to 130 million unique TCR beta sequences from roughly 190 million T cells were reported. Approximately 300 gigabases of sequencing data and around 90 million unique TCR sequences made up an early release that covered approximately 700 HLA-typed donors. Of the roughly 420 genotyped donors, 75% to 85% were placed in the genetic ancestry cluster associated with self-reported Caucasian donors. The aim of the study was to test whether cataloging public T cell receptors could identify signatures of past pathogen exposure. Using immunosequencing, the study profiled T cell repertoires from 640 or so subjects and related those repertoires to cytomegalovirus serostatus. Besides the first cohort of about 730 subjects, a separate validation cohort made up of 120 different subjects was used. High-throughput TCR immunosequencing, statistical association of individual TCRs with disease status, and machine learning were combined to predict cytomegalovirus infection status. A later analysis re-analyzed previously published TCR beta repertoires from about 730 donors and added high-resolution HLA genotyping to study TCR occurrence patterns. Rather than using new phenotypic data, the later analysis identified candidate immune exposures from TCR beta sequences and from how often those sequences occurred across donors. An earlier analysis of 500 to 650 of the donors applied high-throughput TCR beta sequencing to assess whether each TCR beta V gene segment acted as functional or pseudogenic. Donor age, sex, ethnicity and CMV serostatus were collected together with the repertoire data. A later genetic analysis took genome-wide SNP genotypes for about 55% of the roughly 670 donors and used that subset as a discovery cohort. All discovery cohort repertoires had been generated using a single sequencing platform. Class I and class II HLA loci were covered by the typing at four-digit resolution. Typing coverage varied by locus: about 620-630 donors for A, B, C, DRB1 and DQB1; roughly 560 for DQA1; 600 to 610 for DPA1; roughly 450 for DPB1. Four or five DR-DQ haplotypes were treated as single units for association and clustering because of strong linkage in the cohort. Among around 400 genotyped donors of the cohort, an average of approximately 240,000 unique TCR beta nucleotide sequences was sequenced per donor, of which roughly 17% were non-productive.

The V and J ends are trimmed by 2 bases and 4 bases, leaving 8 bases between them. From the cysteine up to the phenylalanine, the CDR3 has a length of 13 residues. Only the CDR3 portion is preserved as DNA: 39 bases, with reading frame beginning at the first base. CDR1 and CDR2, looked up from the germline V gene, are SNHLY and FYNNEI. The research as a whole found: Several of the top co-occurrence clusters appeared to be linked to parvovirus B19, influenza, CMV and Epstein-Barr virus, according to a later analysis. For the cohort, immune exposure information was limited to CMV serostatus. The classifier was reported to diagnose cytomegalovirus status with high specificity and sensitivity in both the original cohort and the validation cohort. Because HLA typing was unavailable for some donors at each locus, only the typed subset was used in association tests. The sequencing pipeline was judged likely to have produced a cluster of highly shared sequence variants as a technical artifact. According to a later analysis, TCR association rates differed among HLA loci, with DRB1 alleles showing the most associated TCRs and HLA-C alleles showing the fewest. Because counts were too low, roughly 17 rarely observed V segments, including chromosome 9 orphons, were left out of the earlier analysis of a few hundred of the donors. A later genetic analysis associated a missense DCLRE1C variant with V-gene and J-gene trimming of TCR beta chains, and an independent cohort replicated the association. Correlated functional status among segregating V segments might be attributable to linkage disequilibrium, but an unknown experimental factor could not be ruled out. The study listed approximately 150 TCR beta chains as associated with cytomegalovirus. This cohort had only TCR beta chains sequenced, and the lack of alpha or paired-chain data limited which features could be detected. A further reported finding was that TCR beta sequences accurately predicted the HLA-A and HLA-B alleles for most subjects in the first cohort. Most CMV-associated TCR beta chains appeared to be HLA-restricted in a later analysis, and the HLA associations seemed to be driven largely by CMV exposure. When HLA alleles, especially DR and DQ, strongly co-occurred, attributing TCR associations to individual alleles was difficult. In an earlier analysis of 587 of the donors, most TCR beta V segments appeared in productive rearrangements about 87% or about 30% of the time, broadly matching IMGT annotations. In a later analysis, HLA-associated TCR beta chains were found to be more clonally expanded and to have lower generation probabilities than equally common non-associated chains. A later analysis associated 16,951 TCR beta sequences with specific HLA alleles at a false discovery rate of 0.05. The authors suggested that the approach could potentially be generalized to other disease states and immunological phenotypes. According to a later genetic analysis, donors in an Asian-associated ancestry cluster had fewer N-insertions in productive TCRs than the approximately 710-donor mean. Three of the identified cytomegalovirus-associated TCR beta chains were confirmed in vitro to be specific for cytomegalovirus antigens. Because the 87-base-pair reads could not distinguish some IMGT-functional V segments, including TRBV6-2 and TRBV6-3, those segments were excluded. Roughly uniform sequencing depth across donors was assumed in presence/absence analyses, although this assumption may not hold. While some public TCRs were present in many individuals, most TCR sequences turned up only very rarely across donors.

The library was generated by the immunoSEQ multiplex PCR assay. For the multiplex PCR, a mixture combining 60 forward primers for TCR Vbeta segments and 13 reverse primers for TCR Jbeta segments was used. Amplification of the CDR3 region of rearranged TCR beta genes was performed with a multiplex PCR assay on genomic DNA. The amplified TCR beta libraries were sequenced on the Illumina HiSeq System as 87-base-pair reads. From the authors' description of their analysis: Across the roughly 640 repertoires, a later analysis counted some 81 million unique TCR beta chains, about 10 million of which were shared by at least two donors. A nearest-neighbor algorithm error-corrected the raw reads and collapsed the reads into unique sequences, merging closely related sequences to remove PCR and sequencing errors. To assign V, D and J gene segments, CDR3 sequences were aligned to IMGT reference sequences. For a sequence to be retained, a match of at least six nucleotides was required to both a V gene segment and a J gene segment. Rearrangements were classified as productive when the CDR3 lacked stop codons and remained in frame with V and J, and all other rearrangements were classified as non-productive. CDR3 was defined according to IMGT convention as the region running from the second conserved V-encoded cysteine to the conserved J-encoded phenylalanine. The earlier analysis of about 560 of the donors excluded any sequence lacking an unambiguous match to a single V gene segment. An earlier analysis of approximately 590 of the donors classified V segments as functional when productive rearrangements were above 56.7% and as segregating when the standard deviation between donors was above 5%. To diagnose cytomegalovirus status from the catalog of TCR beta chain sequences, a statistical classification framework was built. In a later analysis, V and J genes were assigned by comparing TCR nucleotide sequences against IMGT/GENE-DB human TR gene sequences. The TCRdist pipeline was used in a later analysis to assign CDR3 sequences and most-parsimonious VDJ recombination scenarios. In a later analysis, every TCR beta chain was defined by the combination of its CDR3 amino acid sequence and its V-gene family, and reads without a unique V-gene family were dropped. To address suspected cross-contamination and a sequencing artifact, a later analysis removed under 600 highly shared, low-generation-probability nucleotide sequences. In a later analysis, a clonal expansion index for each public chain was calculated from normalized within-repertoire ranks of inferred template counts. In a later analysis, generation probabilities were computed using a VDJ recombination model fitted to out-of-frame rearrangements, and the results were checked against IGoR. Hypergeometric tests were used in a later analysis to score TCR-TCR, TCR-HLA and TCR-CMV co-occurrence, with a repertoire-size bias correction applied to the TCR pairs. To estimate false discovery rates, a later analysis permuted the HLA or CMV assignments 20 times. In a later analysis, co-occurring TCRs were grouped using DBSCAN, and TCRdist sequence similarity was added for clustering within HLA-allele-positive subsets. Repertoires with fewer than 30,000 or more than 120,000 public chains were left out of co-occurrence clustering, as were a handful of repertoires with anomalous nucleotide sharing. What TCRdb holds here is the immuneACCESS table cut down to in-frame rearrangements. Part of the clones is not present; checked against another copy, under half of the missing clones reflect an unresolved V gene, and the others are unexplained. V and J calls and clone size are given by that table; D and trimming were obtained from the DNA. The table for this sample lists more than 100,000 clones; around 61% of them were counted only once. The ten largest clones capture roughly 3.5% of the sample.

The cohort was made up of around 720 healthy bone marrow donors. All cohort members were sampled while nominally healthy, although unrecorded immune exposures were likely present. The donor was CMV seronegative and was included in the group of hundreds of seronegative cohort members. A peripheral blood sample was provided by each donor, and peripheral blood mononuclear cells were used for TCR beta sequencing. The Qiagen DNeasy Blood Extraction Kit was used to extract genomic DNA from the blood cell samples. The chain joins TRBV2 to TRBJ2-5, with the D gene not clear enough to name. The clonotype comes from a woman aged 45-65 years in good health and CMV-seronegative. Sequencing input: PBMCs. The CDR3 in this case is CASSENGRETQYF. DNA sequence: TGTGCCAGCAGTGAAAATGGGCGAGAGACCCAGTACTTC.